Shown below are 7 T cell receptor beta chains from a single sample sequenced in a study of graft-versus-host responses after intestinal transplantation. The data were produced by immunoSEQ multiplex PCR, yet TCRdb's version contains in-frame clones alone and is incomplete. The table includes approximately 86,000 clones, about 90% detected once. No cognate antigen is known for these TCRs. The material was unstimulated CD8+ T cells sorted from spleen or lymph node cells, obtained before transplant. The receptors originated from a human donor who was the organ donor for an intestinal transplant.

CDR3 in DNA: TGCGCCAGCAGCCCCGGGGGAACGACTGAAGCTTTCTTT. This codes for CASSPGGTTEAFF. This chain connects TRBV5-1 to TRBJ1-1, with D perhaps matching TRBD1 (5 bases). Trimming removed 4 bases at V and 5 bases at J, with 12 bases between. Germline V gives CDR1 SGHRS, CDR2 YFSETQ. The CDR3 sequence is 13 residues long.

This chain links TRBV7-9 with TRBJ2-2, with 9 bases fitting TRBD1. This CDR3 comprises 15 residues. The V gene end was trimmed by 5 bases and the J gene end by 1 base; junction bases not matched to a gene: 2. Per the germline V gene, CDR1 is SEHNR and CDR2 is FQNEAQ (reference sequence). The CDR3 sequence: CASSPGQGNTGELFF. As DNA, the CDR3 is TGTGCCAGCAGCCCGGGACAGGGGAACACCGGGGAGCTGTTTTTT.

The chain employs TRBV29-1 and TRBJ1-2, with 8 bases matching TRBD1. The CDR3 has 13 residues. Losses at the gene ends were 5 bases for V and 7 bases for J; bases not matched to a gene: 9. The germline CDR1 and CDR2 sequences are SQVTM and ANQGSEA. CDR3 sequence: CSVSDRGNPGYTF. The CDR3 coding sequence is TGCAGCGTTTCCGACAGGGGTAACCCTGGCTACACCTTC.

This chain connects TRBV19 to TRBJ1-5, with no clear D. Germline V gene sequence: CDR1 LNHDA, CDR2 SQIVND (reference sequence). The CDR3 contains 16 residues. The V end was cut by 9 bases, the J end by 0 bases, with 18 bases between. CDR3 coding DNA: TGTGCCAGCCAAGGGAGGTACCTGGATAGCAATCAGCCCCAGCATTTT. Its translation: CASQGRYLDSNQPQHF. The full variable domain, rest sourced from reference TRBV19 and TRBJ1-5, is DGGITQSPKYLFRKEGQNVTLSCEQNLNHDAMYWYRQDPGQGLRLIYYSQIVNDFQKGDIAEGYSVSREKKESFPLTVTSAQKNPTAFYLCASQGRYLDSNQPQHFGDGTRLSIL.

The chain employs TRBV4-3 and TRBJ2-1, with D possibly TRBD1 on 5 matching bases. The CDR3 length is 17 residues. With 4 bases removed from V and 4 bases from J, the gap between germline ends came to 20 bases. Germline V CDR1 and CDR2: LGHNA, YSLEER. CDR3 loop: CASSPQDLRTFYNEQFF. CDR3 nucleotide sequence: TGCGCCAGCAGCCCGCAAGACCTCCGGACATTTTACAATGAGCAGTTCTTC.

The rearrangement joins TRBV13 to TRBJ2-3; TRBD2 matches at 14 bases. The germline gives CDR1 PRHDT, CDR2 FYEKMQ (reference sequence). CDR3 length: 15 residues. Germline trimming cut 5 bases from V and 7 bases from J; bases unmatched to any gene: 5. CDR3 nucleotides: TGTGCCAGCAGCCCGGGACTAGCGGGGGTGAATACGCAGTATTTT. It yields the protein CASSPGLAGVNTQYF.

A remark on this clone: Other nucleotide sequences in the sample specify the same CDR3. This chain links TRBV4-1 with TRBJ2-1; maybe TRBD2 (6 bases). CDR3 length equals 15 residues. The V gene lost 3 bases and the J gene lost 5 bases, with 14 bases spanning the gap. Per germline, CDR1 MGHRA and CDR2 YSYEKL. In nucleotides, the CDR3 is TGCGCCAGCAGCCAGCTAGCTGGGGGGAACAATGAGCAGTTCTTC. Translation: CASSQLAGGNNEQFF.